The TCR beta chain under discussion was sequenced for a study of shared T cell receptors in the human thymus. Only in-frame clones appear in the TCRdb table, and some are missing; sequencing was by immunoSEQ multiplex PCR. The sample lists 550,000 to 800,000 clones, 80% to 90% seen once, with around 0.0099% in the top ten. The germline V and J ends were trimmed by 6 bases and 8 bases, with 22 bases remaining between them. This CDR3 has 16 amino acids. Per the germline V gene, CDR1 is MGHRA and CDR2 is YSYEKL. The sample also formed part of further work on human thymus T cells. From that paper: Finnish infants who were healthy and having corrective surgery for congenital heart defects made up the donors. What appeared biased in thymic and blood repertoires was the usage of V and J genes.

The rearrangement links TRBV4-1 to TRBJ1-4, with D tentatively TRBD1 (5 bases). Source material: thymocytes. The source of this sequence is a girl under three years old with a congenital heart defect. The CDR3 reads CASSPRQLPKEEKLFF. The CDR3 nucleotides are TGCGCCAGCAGTCCGAGACAGCTGCCAAAAGAAGAAAAACTGTTTTTT.